A selection of T cell receptor beta chains follows, all from one sample in a study of patients and donors after allogeneic stem cell transplantation. In TCRdb, the RT-PCR reads were re-called with MiXCR into one record per CDR3 protein. The sample yields just over 55,000 distinct CDR3 sequences, 13% seen once. The sample taken for sequencing was blood, either unsorted or a sorted T cell fraction (not recorded which). Receptors were obtained from a human donor who was either an allogeneic HSCT recipient or a stem cell or donor lymphocyte infusion donor (not recorded which). It is not recorded whose cells these are; they may come from a transplant donor. Each CDR3 is given with its conserved first and last residue. D genes are given only for firm matches. The listing skips clone size in some rows; elsewhere it reads once, few, many or a size class.

D gene: NA
J gene: TRBJ1-5
clone size: many
V gene: TRBV12-3/TRBV12-4
CDR3 protein: CASSLGGETQHF
CDR3 DNA: TGTGCCAGCAGTTTAGGAGGGGAGACCCAGCATTTT

D gene: NA
J gene: TRBJ2-1
clone size: many
V gene: TRBV5-1
CDR3 protein: CASSLALEEQFF
CDR3 DNA: TGCGCCAGCAGCCTGGCTTTGGAGGAGCAGTTCTTC

D gene: TRBD1
J gene: TRBJ1-4
clone size: many
V gene: TRBV7-6
CDR3 protein: CASSLGLTGATAEKLFF
CDR3 DNA: TGTGCCAGCAGCTTAGGCCTGACAGGGGCCACCGCTGAAAAACTGTTTTTT

D gene: NA
J gene: TRBJ1-1
clone size: many
V gene: TRBV4-1
CDR3 protein: CASSQVGVPEAFF
CDR3 DNA: TGCGCCAGCAGCCAAGTCGGGGTCCCTGAAGCTTTCTTT

D gene: NA
J gene: TRBJ2-1
clone size: few
V gene: TRBV27
CDR3 protein: CASSLNRGSYNEQFF
CDR3 DNA: TGTGCCAGCAGTTTAAACCGCGGTTCCTACAATGAGCAGTTCTTC

D gene: NA
J gene: TRBJ2-2
clone size: NA
V gene: TRBV6-5
CDR3 protein: CASSYSIFPETGELFF
CDR3 DNA: TGTGCCAGCAGTTACTCGATATTCCCGGAGACCGGGGAGCTGTTTTTT

D gene: TRBD1
J gene: TRBJ2-2
clone size: NA
V gene: TRBV29-1
CDR3 protein: CSVVGQGVTGELFF
CDR3 DNA: TGCAGCGTTGTAGGACAGGGGGTCACCGGGGAGCTGTTTTTT

D gene: NA
J gene: TRBJ2-5
clone size: few
V gene: TRBV7-7
CDR3 protein: CASSLKRDGPSETQYF
CDR3 DNA: TGTGCTAGCAGCTTAAAAAGGGATGGACCTTCGGAGACCCAGTACTTC

D gene: NA
J gene: TRBJ1-1
clone size: NA
V gene: TRBV2
CDR3 protein: CASSERPPGGMNTEAFF
CDR3 DNA: TGTGCCAGCAGTGAGCGCCCTCCTGGCGGGATGAACACTGAAGCTTTCTTT

D gene: NA
J gene: TRBJ1-1
clone size: NA
V gene: TRBV2
CDR3 protein: CASSPWAGANTEAFF
CDR3 DNA: TGTGCCAGCAGCCCCTGGGCAGGGGCGAACACTGAAGCTTTCTTT

D gene: TRBD1
J gene: TRBJ2-7
clone size: NA
V gene: TRBV7-9
CDR3 protein: CASSPRDRDFSEQYF
CDR3 DNA: TGTGCCAGCAGCCCCCGGGACAGAGATTTCTCCGAGCAGTACTTC

D gene: NA
J gene: TRBJ1-3
clone size: many
V gene: TRBV6-5
CDR3 protein: CASSYSRQSGNTIYF
CDR3 DNA: TGTGCCAGCAGTTACTCGAGGCAGTCTGGAAACACCATATATTTT

D gene: TRBD2
J gene: TRBJ2-7
clone size: NA
V gene: TRBV29-1
CDR3 protein: CSVEGLAGAFVYEQYF
CDR3 DNA: TGCAGCGTTGAGGGACTAGCGGGAGCATTTGTCTACGAGCAGTACTTC

D gene: NA
J gene: TRBJ2-1
clone size: NA
V gene: TRBV10-2
CDR3 protein: CASAGQLSYNEQFF
CDR3 DNA: TGCGCCAGCGCGGGACAGCTATCCTACAATGAGCAGTTCTTC

D gene: TRBD2
J gene: TRBJ2-1
clone size: few
V gene: TRBV20-1
CDR3 protein: CSAMTSGGYNEQFF
CDR3 DNA: TGCAGTGCTATGACTAGCGGGGGGTACAATGAGCAGTTCTTC

D gene: NA
J gene: TRBJ2-3
clone size: NA
V gene: TRBV11-3
CDR3 protein: CASSFTYAESGDTQYF
CDR3 DNA: TGTGCCAGCAGCTTCACGTATGCGGAAAGCGGAGATACGCAGTATTTT

D gene: NA
J gene: TRBJ2-1
clone size: NA
V gene: TRBV5-6
CDR3 protein: CASSLITAGTVEQFF
CDR3 DNA: TGTGCCAGCAGCTTGATTACGGCAGGGACGGTTGAGCAGTTCTTC

D gene: NA
J gene: TRBJ1-2
clone size: few
V gene: TRBV14
CDR3 protein: CASSPWIPQTGDGYTF
CDR3 DNA: TGTGCCAGCAGCCCTTGGATCCCCCAGACAGGCGATGGCTACACCTTC

D gene: NA
J gene: TRBJ1-2
clone size: many
V gene: TRBV5-1
CDR3 protein: CASSLGLLNYGYTF
CDR3 DNA: TGCGCCAGCAGCTTGGGACTGCTTAACTATGGCTACACCTTC

D gene: NA
J gene: TRBJ2-1
clone size: few
V gene: TRBV7-2
CDR3 protein: CASSYNLMDNEQFF
CDR3 DNA: TGTGCCAGCAGCTATAATCTTATGGACAATGAGCAGTTCTTC

D gene: NA
J gene: TRBJ2-1
clone size: NA
V gene: TRBV7-9
CDR3 protein: CASSLAFFLYNEQFF
CDR3 DNA: TGTGCCAGCAGCTTAGCCTTTTTCCTATACAATGAGCAGTTCTTC

D gene: TRBD2
J gene: TRBJ2-1
clone size: NA
V gene: TRBV12-3/TRBV12-4
CDR3 protein: CASVGLAGGPFF
CDR3 DNA: TGTGCCAGCGTTGGGCTAGCGGGAGGACCGTTCTTC

D gene: TRBD2
J gene: TRBJ2-1
clone size: NA
V gene: TRBV5-1
CDR3 protein: CASSWTSGRISYNEQFF
CDR3 DNA: TGCGCCAGCAGCTGGACTAGCGGGAGGATCTCCTACAATGAGCAGTTCTTC

D gene: TRBD2
J gene: TRBJ2-7
clone size: few
V gene: TRBV28
CDR3 protein: CASRATGTNFYEQYF
CDR3 DNA: TGTGCCAGCAGGGCTACCGGGACTAATTTCTACGAGCAGTACTTC

D gene: TRBD1
J gene: TRBJ1-1
clone size: many
V gene: TRBV7-9
CDR3 protein: CASSPGGSEAFF
CDR3 DNA: TGTGCCAGCAGCCCAGGGGGCTCTGAAGCTTTCTTT

D gene: NA
J gene: TRBJ2-7
clone size: NA
V gene: TRBV15
CDR3 protein: CATSRGTGAYEQYF
CDR3 DNA: TGTGCCACCAGCAGAGGGACGGGGGCCTACGAGCAGTACTTC

D gene: NA
J gene: TRBJ2-7
clone size: many
V gene: TRBV5-1
CDR3 protein: CASSPGTSPYEQYF
CDR3 DNA: TGCGCCAGCAGCCCCGGGACTTCCCCCTACGAGCAGTACTTC

D gene: NA
J gene: TRBJ2-1
clone size: many
V gene: TRBV29-1
CDR3 protein: CSVEWVSEDNEQFF
CDR3 DNA: TGCAGCGTTGAATGGGTGTCGGAAGACAATGAGCAGTTCTTC

D gene: NA
J gene: TRBJ2-2
clone size: NA
V gene: TRBV28
CDR3 protein: CASTEVTGELFF
CDR3 DNA: TGTGCCAGCACTGAGGTTACCGGGGAGCTGTTTTTT

D gene: NA
J gene: TRBJ1-1
clone size: many
V gene: TRBV3-1
CDR3 protein: CASSQGFTRQAAAFF
CDR3 DNA: TGTGCCAGCAGCCAGGGCTTCACGCGCCAGGCGGCAGCTTTCTTT

D gene: NA
J gene: TRBJ2-2
clone size: few
V gene: TRBV6-5
CDR3 protein: CASSYLPPVNTGELFF
CDR3 DNA: TGTGCCAGCAGTTACCTGCCGCCCGTTAACACCGGGGAGCTGTTTTTT